The 9 T cell receptor beta chains in this list originate from one sample, sequenced in a study of blood T cell repertoires in COVID-19. TCRdb keeps only in-frame clones here, not all; method: immunoSEQ multiplex PCR. The sample shows about 280,000 clones, approximately 86% of them seen only once. The sample comprised peripheral blood. Source of these receptors: a man in his forties with active or convalescent COVID-19.

The chain links TRBV11-2 to TRBJ1-1; 7 nucleotides match TRBD1. Germline V lookup: CDR1 SGHAT, CDR2 FQNNGV. V was clipped by 0 bases and J by 4 bases; unmatched bases: 8. The length of the CDR3 is 16 residues. CDR3 loop: CASSLDQASGGTEAFF. The CDR3 DNA reads as TGTGCCAGCAGCTTAGATCAAGCATCAGGGGGCACTGAAGCTTTCTTT. The variable domain in full, with the rest retrieved from reference TRBV11-2 and TRBJ1-1, is EAGVAQSPRYKIIEKRQSVAFWCNPISGHATLYWYQQILGQGPKLLIQFQNNGVVDDSQLPKDRFSAERLKGVDSTLKIQPAKLEDSAVYLCASSLDQASGGTEAFFGQGTRLTVV.

This clone was observed many times. The genes are TRBV19 and TRBJ1-2; perhaps TRBD1 as D (6 bases). This CDR3 region has 11 residues. With 9 bases removed from V and 9 bases from J, the gap between germline ends came to 14 bases. The germline V gene encodes CDR1 LNHDA and CDR2 SQIVND (reference sequence). The CDR3 loop reads CASSTGRSYTF. The CDR3 DNA reads TGTGCCAGCTCTACAGGGAGAAGCTACACCTTC.

The chain carries TRBV15 and TRBJ1-1, with no clear D. The CDR3 extends over 16 amino acids. Trimming took 5 bases from V and 3 from J, leaving 19 bases between them. Germline CDR1 LNHNV, CDR2 YYDKDF (reference sequence). CDR3 bases: TGTGCCACCAGCGTGGCACTAGGGATGGCCGACACTGAAGCTTTCTTT. Translation: CATSVALGMADTEAFF.

The chain couples TRBV4-1 to TRBJ2-5; TRBD1 matches at 10 bases. V was pared by 2 bases and J by 0 bases, with 3 bases of the junction left unmatched. CDR3 length: 16 amino acids. Germline V lookup: CDR1 MGHRA, CDR2 YSYEKL. This CDR3 is CASSQRDRGYQETQYF. The CDR3 nucleotides read TGCGCCAGCAGCCAACGGGACAGGGGATACCAAGAGACCCAGTACTTC.

V gene TRBV19 combines with J gene TRBJ2-5; possible D gene TRBD2, 7 bases. V lost 1 base to trimming and J lost 5 bases, with 14 bases between them. The CDR3 loop spans 15 amino acids. CDR1 LNHDA and CDR2 SQIVND come from the germline V gene (reference sequence). The CDR3 here is CASSIARGGTETQYF. The DNA for the CDR3 is TGTGCCAGTAGTATAGCGAGGGGGGGCACGGAGACCCAGTACTTC.

This sequence joins TRBV6-5 and TRBJ1-1; D is unclear. Deletions cut 8 bases from V and 4 bases from J, with 23 bases between. The CDR3 extends over 16 amino acids. Germline V gene data show CDR1 as MNHEY and CDR2 as SVGAGI. CDR3 sequence reads: CASGLVPRPDGTEAFF. DNA for the CDR3: TGTGCCAGCGGTTTGGTCCCTAGACCTGACGGCACTGAAGCTTTCTTT.

CDR3 DNA sequence: TGCGCCAGCAGCTTGACCGCCGGGGCCGGGGGAGATACGCAGTATTTT. Amino acids: CASSLTAGAGGDTQYF. The V call is TRBV5-1, the J call TRBJ2-3; possibly TRBD2 for D (6 bases). The CDR3 is 16 amino acids. The V gene lost 1 base and the J gene lost 5 bases, with 17 bases spanning the gap. The germline V gene has CDR1 SGHRS and CDR2 YFSETQ.

The rearrangement uses TRBV7-9 and TRBJ2-1; no clear D. The V gene lost 1 base and the J gene lost 6 bases, with 7 bases spanning the gap. Germline CDR1 reads SEHNR; CDR2 reads FQNEAQ (reference sequence). This CDR3 has 13 amino acids. CDR3 residues: CASSLGALNEQFF. As DNA, the CDR3 is TGTGCCAGCAGCTTAGGGGCCCTCAATGAGCAGTTCTTC.

The CDR3 sequence: CASSVGTSGATDTQYF. The CDR3, as DNA: TGTGCCAGCAGCGTAGGTACTAGCGGGGCCACAGATACGCAGTATTTT. This chain links TRBV9 with TRBJ2-3; 10 bases agree with TRBD2. The CDR3 length is 16 residues. V lost 0 bases, J lost 2 bases, and 3 bases stayed unmatched. The V gene's germline CDR1 is SGDLS and CDR2 YYNGEE.